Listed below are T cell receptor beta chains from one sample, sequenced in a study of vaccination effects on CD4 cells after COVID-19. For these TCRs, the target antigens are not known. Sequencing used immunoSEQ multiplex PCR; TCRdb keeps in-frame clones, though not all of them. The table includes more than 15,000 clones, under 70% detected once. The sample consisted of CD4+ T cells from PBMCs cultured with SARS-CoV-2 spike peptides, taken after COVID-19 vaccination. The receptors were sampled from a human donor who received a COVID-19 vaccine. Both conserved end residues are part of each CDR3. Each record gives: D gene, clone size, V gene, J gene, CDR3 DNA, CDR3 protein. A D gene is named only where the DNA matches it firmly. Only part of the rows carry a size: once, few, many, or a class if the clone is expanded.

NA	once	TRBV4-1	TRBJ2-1	TGCGCCAGCAGCCCGCCGGGACTTTTAACCTACAATGAGCAGTTCTTC	CASSPPGLLTYNEQFF
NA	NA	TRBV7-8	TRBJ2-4	TGTGCCAGCAGCCAACCGGGACCCATTCAGTACTTC	CASSQPGPIQYF
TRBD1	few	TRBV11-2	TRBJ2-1	TGTGCCAGCAGCCGTGCCGGGACAGGGAGCAATGAGCAGTTCTTC	CASSRAGTGSNEQFF
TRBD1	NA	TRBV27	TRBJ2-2	TGTGCCAGCCAACGAGGGACAGCCTACACCGGGGAGCTGTTTTTT	CASQRGTAYTGELFF
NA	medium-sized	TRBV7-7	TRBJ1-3	TGTGCTAGCAGCCGGACGGAAGGAAACACCATATATTTT	CASSRTEGNTIYF
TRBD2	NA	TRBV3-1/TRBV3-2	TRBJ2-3	TGTGCCAGCAGAGTAGCGGGGCGACCAGATACGCAGTATTTT	CASRVAGRPDTQYF
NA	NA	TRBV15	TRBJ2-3	TGTGCCACCAGCAGATCCGGCTCAGATACGCAGTATTTT	CATSRSGSDTQYF
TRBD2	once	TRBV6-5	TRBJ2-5	TGTGCCAGCAGTTACTCAGGGGCTAGCGGACAAGAGACCCAGTACTTC	CASSYSGASGQETQYF
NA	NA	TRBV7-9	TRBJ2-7	TGTGCCAGCAGCTGGACACCGTACGAGCAGTACTTC	CASSWTPYEQYF
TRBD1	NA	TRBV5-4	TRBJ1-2	TGTGCCAGCAGCTTGCCGGGACAGGGTAACTATGGCTACACCTTC	CASSLPGQGNYGYTF
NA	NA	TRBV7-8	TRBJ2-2	TGTGCCAGCAGCCCGCGGAGCGTGCGGACCGGGGAGCTGTTTTTT	CASSPRSVRTGELFF
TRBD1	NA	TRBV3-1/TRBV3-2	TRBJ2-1	TGTGCCAGCAGCGCCCGGGACAGCGTCGAGAAGCAGTTCTTC	CASSARDSVEKQFF
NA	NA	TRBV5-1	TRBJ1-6	TGCGCCAGCTCCGCAGCGGGAAATAATTCACCCCTCCACTTT	CASSAAGNNSPLHF
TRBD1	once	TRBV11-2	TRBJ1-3	TGTGCCAGCAGCTCACAGGGGACTGGAAACACCATATATTTT	CASSSQGTGNTIYF
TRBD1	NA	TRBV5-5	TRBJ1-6	TGTGCCAGCAGCTCACGACAGGGGACGGAGTCACCCCTCCACTTT	CASSSRQGTESPLHF
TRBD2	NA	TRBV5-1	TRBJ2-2	TGCGCCAGCAGCTTAAAGAGCGGGGGCACCGGGGAGCTGTTTTTT	CASSLKSGGTGELFF
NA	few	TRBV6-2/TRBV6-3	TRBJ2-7	TGTGCCAGCAGTTACTCAGGGGCGCGGTGGTACTTC	CASSYSGARWYF
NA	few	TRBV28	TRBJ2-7	TGTGCCAGCAGTTTATCCCTTCAGCCAGGAAGCTACTTC	CASSLSLQPGSYF
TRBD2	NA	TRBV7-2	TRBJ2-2	TGTGCCAGCAGCGTCCCCTGGGGGGGAAGGGCCGGGGAGCTGTTTTTT	CASSVPWGGRAGELFF
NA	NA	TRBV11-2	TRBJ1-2	TGTGCCAGCAGCTCTAAGGGCTATGGCTACACCTTC	CASSSKGYGYTF
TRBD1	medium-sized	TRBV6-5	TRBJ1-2	TGTGCCAGCGGACGACAGGGGGCGCTAAGTGGCTACACCTTC	CASGRQGALSGYTF
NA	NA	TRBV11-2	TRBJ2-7	TGTGCCAGCAGCCCATTCGGCGGCCAACCCTACGAGCAGTACTTC	CASSPFGGQPYEQYF
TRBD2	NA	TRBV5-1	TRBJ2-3	TGCGCCAGCAGCATCGGGAGGTCTAGCGGGGGAACGGATACGCAGTATTTT	CASSIGRSSGGTDTQYF
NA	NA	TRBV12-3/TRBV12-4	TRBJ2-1	TGTGCCAGCAGTCAAGGGGGGGCCTATGAGCAGTTCTTC	CASSQGGAYEQFF
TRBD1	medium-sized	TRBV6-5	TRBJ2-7	TGTGCCAGCAATCGGGACAGGGGGAACGACGAGCAGTACTTC	CASNRDRGNDEQYF
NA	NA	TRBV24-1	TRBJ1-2	TGTGCCACCAGTGATCGGACGGGGTGGAATGGCTACACCTTC	CATSDRTGWNGYTF
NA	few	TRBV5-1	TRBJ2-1	TGCGCCAGCAGCCGGGACACCCCATCGGGGCAGTTCTTC	CASSRDTPSGQFF
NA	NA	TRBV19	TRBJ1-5	TGTGCCAGTAGTATATTCTCGGGGCTTGACCAGCCCCAGCATTTT	CASSIFSGLDQPQHF
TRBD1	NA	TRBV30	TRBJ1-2	TGTGCCTGGAGTAAGGCCAGGGGGGGCTATGGCTACACCTTC	CAWSKARGGYGYTF
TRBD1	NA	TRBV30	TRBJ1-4	TGTGCCTGGAGTCCCGGGACAGGGGCGAGAAATGAAAAACTGTTTTTT	CAWSPGTGARNEKLFF
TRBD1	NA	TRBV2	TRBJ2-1	TGTGCCAGCATTTGGACAGGGGGAATGGGTGAGCAGTTCTTC	CASIWTGGMGEQFF